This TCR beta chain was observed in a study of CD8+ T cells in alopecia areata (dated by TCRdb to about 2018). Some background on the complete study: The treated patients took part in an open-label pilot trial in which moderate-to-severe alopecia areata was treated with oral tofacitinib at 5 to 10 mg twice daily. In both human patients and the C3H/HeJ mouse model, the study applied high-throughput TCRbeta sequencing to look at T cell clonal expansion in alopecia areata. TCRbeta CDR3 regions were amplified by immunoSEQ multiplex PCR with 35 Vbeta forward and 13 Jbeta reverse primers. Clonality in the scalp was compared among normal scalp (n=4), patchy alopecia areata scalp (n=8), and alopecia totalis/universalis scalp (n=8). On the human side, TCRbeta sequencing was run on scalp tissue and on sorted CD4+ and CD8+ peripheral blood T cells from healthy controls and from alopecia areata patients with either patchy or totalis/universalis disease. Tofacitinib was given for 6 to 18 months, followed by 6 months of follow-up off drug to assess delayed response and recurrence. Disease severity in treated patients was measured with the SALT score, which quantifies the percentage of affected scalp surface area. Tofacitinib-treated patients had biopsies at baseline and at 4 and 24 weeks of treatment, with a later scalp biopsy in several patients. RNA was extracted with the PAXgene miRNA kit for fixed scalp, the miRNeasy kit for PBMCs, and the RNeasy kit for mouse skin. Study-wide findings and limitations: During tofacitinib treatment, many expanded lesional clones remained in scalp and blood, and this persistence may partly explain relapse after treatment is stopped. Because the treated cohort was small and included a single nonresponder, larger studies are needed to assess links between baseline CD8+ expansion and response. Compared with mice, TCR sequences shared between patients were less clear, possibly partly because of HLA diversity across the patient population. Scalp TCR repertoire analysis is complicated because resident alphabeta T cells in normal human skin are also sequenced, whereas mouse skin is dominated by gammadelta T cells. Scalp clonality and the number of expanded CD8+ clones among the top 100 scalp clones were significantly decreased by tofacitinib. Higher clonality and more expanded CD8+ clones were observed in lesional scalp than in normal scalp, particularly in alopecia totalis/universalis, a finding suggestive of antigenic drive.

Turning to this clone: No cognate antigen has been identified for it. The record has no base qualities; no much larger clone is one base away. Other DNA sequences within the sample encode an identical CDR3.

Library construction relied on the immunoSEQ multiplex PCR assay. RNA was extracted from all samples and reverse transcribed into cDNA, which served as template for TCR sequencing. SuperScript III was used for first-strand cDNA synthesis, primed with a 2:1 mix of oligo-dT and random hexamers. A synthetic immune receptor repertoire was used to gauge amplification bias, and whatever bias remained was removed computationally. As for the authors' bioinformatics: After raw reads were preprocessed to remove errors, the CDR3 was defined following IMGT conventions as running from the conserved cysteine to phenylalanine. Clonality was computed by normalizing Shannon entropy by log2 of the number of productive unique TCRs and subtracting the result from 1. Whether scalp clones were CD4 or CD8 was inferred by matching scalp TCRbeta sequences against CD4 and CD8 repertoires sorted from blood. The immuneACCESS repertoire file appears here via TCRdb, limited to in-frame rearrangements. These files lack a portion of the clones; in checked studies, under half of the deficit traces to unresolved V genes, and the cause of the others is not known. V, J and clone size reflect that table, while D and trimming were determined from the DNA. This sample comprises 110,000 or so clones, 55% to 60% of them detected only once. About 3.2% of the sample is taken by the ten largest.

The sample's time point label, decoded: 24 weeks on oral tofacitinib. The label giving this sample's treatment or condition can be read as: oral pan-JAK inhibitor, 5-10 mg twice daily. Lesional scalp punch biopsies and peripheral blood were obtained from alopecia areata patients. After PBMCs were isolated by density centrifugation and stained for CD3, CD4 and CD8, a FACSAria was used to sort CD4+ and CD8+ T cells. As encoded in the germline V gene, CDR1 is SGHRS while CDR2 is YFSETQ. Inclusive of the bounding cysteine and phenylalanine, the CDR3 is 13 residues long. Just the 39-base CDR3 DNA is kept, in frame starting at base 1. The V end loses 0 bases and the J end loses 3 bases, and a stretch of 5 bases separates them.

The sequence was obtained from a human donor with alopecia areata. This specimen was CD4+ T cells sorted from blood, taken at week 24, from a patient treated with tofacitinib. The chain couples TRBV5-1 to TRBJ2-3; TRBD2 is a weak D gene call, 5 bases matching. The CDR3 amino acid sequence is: CASSLAGTDTQYF. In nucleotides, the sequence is TGCGCCAGCAGCTTGGCGGGAACAGATACGCAGTATTTT. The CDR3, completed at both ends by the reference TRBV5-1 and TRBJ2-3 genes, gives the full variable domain KAGVTQTPRYLIKTRGQQVTLSCSPISGHRSVSWYQQTPGQGLQFLFEYFSETQRNKGNFPGRFSGRQFSNSRSEMNVSTLELGDSALYLCASSLAGTDTQYFGPGTRLTVL.